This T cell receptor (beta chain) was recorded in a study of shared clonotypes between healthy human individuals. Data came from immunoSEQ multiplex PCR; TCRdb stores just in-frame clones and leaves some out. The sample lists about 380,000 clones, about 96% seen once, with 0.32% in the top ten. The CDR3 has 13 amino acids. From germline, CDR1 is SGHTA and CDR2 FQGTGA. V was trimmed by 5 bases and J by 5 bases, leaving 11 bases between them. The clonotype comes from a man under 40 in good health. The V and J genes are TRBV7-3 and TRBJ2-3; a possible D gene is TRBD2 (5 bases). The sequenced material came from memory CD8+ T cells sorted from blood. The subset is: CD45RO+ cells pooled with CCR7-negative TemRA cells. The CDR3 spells CASSEAGGDTQYF. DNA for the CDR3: TGTGCCAGCAGCGAGGCGGGCGGAGATACGCAGTATTTT.